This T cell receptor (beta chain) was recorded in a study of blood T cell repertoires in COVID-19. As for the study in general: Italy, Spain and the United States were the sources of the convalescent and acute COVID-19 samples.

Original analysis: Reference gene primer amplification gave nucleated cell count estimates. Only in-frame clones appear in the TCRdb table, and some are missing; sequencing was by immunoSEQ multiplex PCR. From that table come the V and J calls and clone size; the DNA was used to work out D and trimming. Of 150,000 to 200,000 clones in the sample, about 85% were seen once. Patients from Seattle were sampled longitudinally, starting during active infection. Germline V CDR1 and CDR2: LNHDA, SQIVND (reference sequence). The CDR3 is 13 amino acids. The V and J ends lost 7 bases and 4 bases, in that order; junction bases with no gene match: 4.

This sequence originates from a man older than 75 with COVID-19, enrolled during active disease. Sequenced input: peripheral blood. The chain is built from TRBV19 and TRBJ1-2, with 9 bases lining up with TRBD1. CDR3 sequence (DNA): TGTGCCAGTATTGGGGACAGGGTCTATGGCTACACCTTC. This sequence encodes CASIGDRVYGYTF.